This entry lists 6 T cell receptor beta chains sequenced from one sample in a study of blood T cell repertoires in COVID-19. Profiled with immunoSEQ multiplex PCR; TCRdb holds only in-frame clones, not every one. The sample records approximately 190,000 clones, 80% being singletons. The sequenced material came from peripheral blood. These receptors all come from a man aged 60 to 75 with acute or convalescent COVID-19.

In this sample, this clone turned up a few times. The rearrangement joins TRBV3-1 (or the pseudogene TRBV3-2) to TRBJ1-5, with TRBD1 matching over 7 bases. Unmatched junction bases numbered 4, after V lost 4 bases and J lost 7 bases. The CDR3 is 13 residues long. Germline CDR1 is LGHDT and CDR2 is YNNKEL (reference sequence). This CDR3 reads CASSRDSWQPQHF. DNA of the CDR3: TGTGCCAGCAGCCGGGACAGTTGGCAGCCCCAGCATTTT.

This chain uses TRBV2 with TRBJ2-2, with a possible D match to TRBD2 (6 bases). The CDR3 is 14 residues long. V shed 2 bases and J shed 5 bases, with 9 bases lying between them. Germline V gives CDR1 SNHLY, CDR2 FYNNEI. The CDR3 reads CASSELEGTGELFF. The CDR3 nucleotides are TGTGCCAGCAGTGAATTGGAGGGAACCGGGGAGCTGTTTTTT. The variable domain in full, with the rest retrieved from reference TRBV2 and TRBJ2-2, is EPEVTQTPSHQVTQMGQEVILRCVPISNHLYFYWYRQILGQKVEFLVSFYNNEISEKSEIFDDQFSVERPDGSNFTLKIRSTKLEDSAMYFCASSELEGTGELFFGEGSRLTVL.

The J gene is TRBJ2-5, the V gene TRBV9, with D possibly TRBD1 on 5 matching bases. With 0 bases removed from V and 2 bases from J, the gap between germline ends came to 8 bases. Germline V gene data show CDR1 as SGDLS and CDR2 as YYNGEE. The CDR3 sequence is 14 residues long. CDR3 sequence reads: CASSVVGAQETQYF. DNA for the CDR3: TGTGCCAGCAGCGTAGTAGGGGCTCAAGAGACCCAGTACTTC.

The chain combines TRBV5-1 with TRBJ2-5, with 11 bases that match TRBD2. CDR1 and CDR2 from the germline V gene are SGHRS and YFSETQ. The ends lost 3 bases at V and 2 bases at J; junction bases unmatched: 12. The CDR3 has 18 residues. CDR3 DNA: TGCGCCAGCAGCTCAAGACTAGCGGGAACCAAAAAGCAAGAGACCCAGTACTTC. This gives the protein CASSSRLAGTKKQETQYF.

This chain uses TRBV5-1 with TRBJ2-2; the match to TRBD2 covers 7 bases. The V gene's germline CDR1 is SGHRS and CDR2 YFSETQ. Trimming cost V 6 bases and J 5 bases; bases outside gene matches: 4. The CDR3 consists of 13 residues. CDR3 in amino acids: CASTVGRTGELFF. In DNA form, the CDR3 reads TGCGCCAGCACCGTCGGGAGGACCGGGGAGCTGTTTTTT.

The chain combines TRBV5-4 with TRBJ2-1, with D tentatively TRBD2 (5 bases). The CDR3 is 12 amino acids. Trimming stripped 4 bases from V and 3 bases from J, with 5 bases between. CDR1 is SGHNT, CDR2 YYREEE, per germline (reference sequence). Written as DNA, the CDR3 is TGTGCCAGCAGCCGGGACTACAATGAGCAGTTCTTC. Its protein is CASSRDYNEQFF.